The next 8 T cell receptor beta chains were all read from a single sample in a study of T-cell memory formation after mild COVID-19. TCRdb reprocessed the 5' RACE reads with MiXCR, giving one entry per CDR3 protein. The sample includes roughly 150,000 distinct CDR3 sequences, around 15% of them seen just once. Sequenced input: PBMCs or a T cell subset sorted from them (not recorded which). The receptors derive from an adult woman who had mild COVID-19 (a few samples of this study predate the infection). Cell type and time point are not known.

This chain joins TRBV5-1 and TRBJ2-7; 9 nucleotides align to TRBD1. The junction had 5 bases not matched to a gene; V was cut back by 0 bases and J by 1 base. Germline CDR1 and CDR2: SGHRS and YFSETQ. There are 16 residues in the CDR3. The CDR3 protein is CASSLVSGTGSYEQYF. DNA of the CDR3: TGCGCCAGCAGCTTGGTTTCCGGGACAGGGTCCTACGAGCAGTACTTC.

This clonotype was observed a handful of times. The genes are TRBV5-1 and TRBJ2-7; 9 positions match TRBD2. The CDR3 runs 14 residues. Germline assignment: CDR1 SGHRS and CDR2 YFSETQ. V shed 5 bases and J 4 bases; nucleotides not matched to a gene: 7. The CDR3 sequence is CASSRASGEYEQYF. The CDR3 DNA sequence: TGCGCCAGCAGTAGGGCTAGCGGGGAGTACGAGCAGTACTTC.

This clonotype has a single count. The gene calls are TRBV5-5 and TRBJ2-7; D gene unclear. The CDR3 contains 14 residues. CDR1 SGHKS and CDR2 YYEKEE come from the germline V gene (reference sequence). The ends were cut back, 4 bases at V and 3 bases at J, with 14 bases in the middle. Here the CDR3 DNA reads TGTGCCAGCAGCCCTCCGGATAGGGTCTACGAGCAGTACTTC. Its translation is CASSPPDRVYEQYF.

The sample holds a few counts of this clonotype. The CDR3 spells CASSQSVQETQYF. In DNA form, the CDR3 reads TGTGCCAGCAGCCAAAGCGTTCAAGAGACCCAGTACTTC. The chain combines TRBV4-2 with TRBJ2-5; D is uncertain. V shed 2 bases and J shed 2 bases, with 6 bases lying between them. The CDR3 loop spans 13 amino acids. Germline V gives CDR1 LGHNA, CDR2 YNFKEQ.

V is TRBV12-3 or TRBV12-4 and J is TRBJ1-5; TRBD1 might be the D (5 bases). The V and J ends lost 6 bases and 6 bases respectively, with 15 bases between them. This CDR3 is 14 amino acids long. This chain's CDR3 is CASSWDPTPQPQHF. In nucleotides, the CDR3 is TGTGCCAGCAGCTGGGACCCGACCCCTCAGCCCCAGCATTTT.

The chain links TRBV7-6 to TRBJ1-1; 9 positions match TRBD1. V was pared by 5 bases and J by 2 bases, with 15 bases of the junction left unmatched. Germline V gene sequence: CDR1 SGHVS, CDR2 FNYEAQ. The CDR3 covers 18 residues. The CDR3 here is CASSPRQGGIGPNTEAFF. DNA of the CDR3: TGTGCCAGCAGCCCCCGACAGGGGGGGATTGGCCCTAACACTGAAGCTTTCTTT.

For the CDR3, the DNA is TGTGCCAGCAGCCAAGACTACAGACTAGCGGGAGAAAACACCGGGGAGCTGTTTTTT. Its protein product is CASSQDYRLAGENTGELFF. The chain is built from TRBV3-1 and TRBJ2-2, with 12 bases lining up with TRBD2. The junction had 7 bases not matched to a gene; V was cut back by 0 bases and J by 2 bases. CDR1 and CDR2 from the germline V gene are LGHDT and YNNKEL (reference sequence). This CDR3 has 19 amino acids.

This clonotype has a single count. This chain joins TRBV3-1 and TRBJ2-1; 11 positions match TRBD2. CDR3 length: 14 amino acids. The germline V gene encodes CDR1 LGHDT and CDR2 YNNKEL (reference sequence). The J segment lost 10 bases and the V segment lost 3 bases, leaving 5 bases of the junction unmatched. The CDR3 coding sequence is TGTGCCAGCAGCCAGACTAGCGGGGACCGGGAGCAGTTCTTC. Translated: CASSQTSGDREQFF.